These T cell receptor beta chains were read from a single sample in a study of Graves' ophthalmopathy and Graves' hyperthyroidism. MiXCR was run by TCRdb on the multiplex PCR reads, yielding one entry per CDR3 protein. The sample consists of around 1.1 million distinct CDR3 sequences, approximately 35% of them appearing once. The sequenced sample consisted of peripheral blood or thyroid tissue (not recorded which). The receptors shown here come from an adult man with Graves' hyperthyroidism. Both conserved end residues are part of each CDR3. A D gene is named only where the DNA matches it firmly. Some rows mark clone size as missing; the rest say once, few, many or name a class of expanded clone.

V,J,size,D,DNA,CDR3
TRBV25-1,TRBJ2-7,NA,TRBD1,TGTGCCAGCAGGGTGGGGGACAGGGGTTTCTACGAGCAGTACTTC,CASRVGDRGFYEQYF
TRBV15,TRBJ1-5,NA,NA,TGTGCCACCAGCAGAGATCGGGCTATAAGCAACGAGCATTTT,CATSRDRAISNEHF
TRBV10-3,TRBJ2-5,few,TRBD1,TGTGCCAGCTCCGCCAGGGGGATGGAGACCCAGTACTTC,CASSARGMETQYF
TRBV7-8,TRBJ2-7,few,NA,TGTGCCAGCAGAAGGAACACGGGGGCTTGGTCCTACGAGCAGTACTTC,CASRRNTGAWSYEQYF
TRBV7-7,TRBJ2-5,NA,TRBD2,TGTGCCAGCAGTGCTAGCGGCCTTGAGACCCAGTACTTC,CASSASGLETQYF
TRBV2,TRBJ2-5,few,NA,TGTGCCAGCAGTGAAGTGGGACAAATGGAGACCCAGTACTTC,CASSEVGQMETQYF
TRBV25-1,TRBJ2-2,NA,NA,TGTGCCAGCTCACCTTTCAAAGGAAACACCGGGGAGCTGTTTTTT,CASSPFKGNTGELFF
TRBV7-9,TRBJ2-7,NA,NA,TGTGCCAGCAGCTTAGTTCTGAACGAGCAGTACTTC,CASSLVLNEQYF
TRBV20-1,TRBJ1-5,once,TRBD1,TGCAGTCATGACAGGGTAGGTCAGCCCCAGCATTTT,CSHDRVGQPQHF
TRBV14,TRBJ1-5,many,NA,TGTGCCAGCAGCCAAGTCTCGGGTCAGCCCCAGCATTTT,CASSQVSGQPQHF
TRBV5-6,TRBJ2-7,NA,TRBD2,TGTGCCAGCAGCTCGGGACTAGCGAACTACGAGCAGTACTTC,CASSSGLANYEQYF
TRBV5-1,TRBJ2-5,few,NA,TGCGCCAGCAGCCCCGGTCGGCGGGGTCAAGAGACCCAGTACTTC,CASSPGRRGQETQYF
TRBV9,TRBJ1-6,NA,NA,TGTGCCAGCAGCGTAACAGGGATGAATTCACCCCTCCACTTT,CASSVTGMNSPLHF
TRBV20-1,TRBJ1-6,NA,NA,TGCAGTGCTAGTCCACCAAATACATATAATTCACCCCTCCACTTT,CSASPPNTYNSPLHF
TRBV7-2,TRBJ1-6,NA,TRBD1,TGTGCCAGCAGACCTGGGGGGACAGTAAATTCACCCCTCCACTTT,CASRPGGTVNSPLHF
TRBV29-1,TRBJ2-7,NA,NA,TGCAGCGTTGATGGATTTGATGAGGGGGCCAGCGGGAGCTACGAGCAGTACTTC,CSVDGFDEGASGSYEQYF
TRBV7-9,TRBJ2-5,NA,NA,TGTGCCAGCAGCAAGCGGGCTGAGACCCAGTACTTC,CASSKRAETQYF
TRBV6-6,TRBJ1-2,NA,NA,TGTGCCAGCAGTTACACAGATACAGGGTTTGCCGGCTACACCTTC,CASSYTDTGFAGYTF
TRBV10-3,TRBJ2-7,many,TRBD1,TGTGCCATCAGCCCATTGGGACAGGGCCGTTCCTCCTACGAGCAGTACTTC,CAISPLGQGRSSYEQYF
TRBV7-8,TRBJ2-5,many,TRBD1,TGTGCCAGCAGCTACGTTTGGACAGGGCGAGAGACCCAGTACTTC,CASSYVWTGRETQYF
TRBV12-3/TRBV12-4,TRBJ1-2,many,TRBD1,TGTGCCAGCACCCTGGGATCAGGGGGCGAAGGCTACACCTTC,CASTLGSGGEGYTF
TRBV20-1,TRBJ1-6,NA,NA,TGCAGTGCCCTCGGCCGGGGTAGTCAGCCCCTCCACTTT,CSALGRGSQPLHF
TRBV27,TRBJ2-7,NA,NA,TGTGCCACCAAATGGGCGCAGGGATCCGGAGAGCAGTACTTC,CATKWAQGSGEQYF
TRBV20-1,TRBJ2-7,many,NA,TGCAGTGCTAGCCAGGGTGATTACGAGCAGTACTTC,CSASQGDYEQYF
TRBV20-1,TRBJ2-5,NA,NA,TGCAGTGTTTTGACAGCCCGACGAGAGACCCAGTACTTC,CSVLTARRETQYF
TRBV6-5,TRBJ1-2,many,NA,TGTGCCAGCAATGGAGTTGGGGAGTATGGCTACACCTTC,CASNGVGEYGYTF
TRBV20-1,TRBJ2-5,NA,TRBD2,TGCAGTGCTCGGAGCGGGAGGGAAGAGGCCCAGTACTTC,CSARSGREEAQYF
TRBV11-2,TRBJ2-7,NA,TRBD2,TGTGCCAGCAGCGACCCACATAGCGGGAGGTATGGCGAGCAGTACTTC,CASSDPHSGRYGEQYF
TRBV12-3/TRBV12-4,TRBJ2-7,NA,TRBD1,TGTGCCAGCAGTGAGACAGGGGCATGGCAGTACTTC,CASSETGAWQYF
TRBV11-2,TRBJ2-1,NA,NA,TGTGCCAGCAGCTTAGGCAGGCACAATGAGCAGTTCTTC,CASSLGRHNEQFF